These 7 T cell receptor beta chains came from one sample sequenced in a study of cytomegalovirus exposure and HLA in healthy donors. The study ran its PCR with 60 Vbeta and 13 Jbeta primers. Sequenced by immunoSEQ multiplex PCR; TCRdb stores in-frame clones only, minus some. In total, the table holds about 160,000 clones. Sequencing was carried out using PBMCs. The receptors come from a woman in her sixties in good health and CMV-seronegative.

The CDR3 sequence: CASSERGRTNYGYTF. The CDR3, as DNA: TGTGCCAGCAGTGAGCGGGGGCGCACTAACTATGGCTACACCTTC. The chain uses TRBV2 and TRBJ1-2; a weak D match, TRBD1 (6 bases). V shed 3 bases and J shed 0 bases, with 11 bases lying between them. CDR3 length equals 15 residues. CDR1 and CDR2 from the germline V gene are SNHLY and FYNNEI.

Here the CDR3 DNA reads TGTGCCATCAGTGTGGGGGACAGGGGTACAGATACGCAGTATTTT. Its protein product is CAISVGDRGTDTQYF. The chain has TRBV10-3 and TRBJ2-3, with 10 bases aligning to TRBD1. The CDR3 spans 15 residues. From germline, CDR1 is ENHRY and CDR2 SYGVKD. J gave up 3 bases and V 4 bases, and 4 bases lay outside the gene matches.

In DNA, the CDR3 is TGTGCCAGCAGCCTATCGGGACTAGCTGGGGGAGATACGCAGTATTTT. Translating it yields CASSLSGLAGGDTQYF. The chain uses TRBV7-3 and TRBJ2-3; 9 nucleotides agree with TRBD2. Germline V gene data show CDR1 as SGHTA and CDR2 as FQGTGA. V lost 5 bases, J lost 5 bases, and 11 bases stayed unmatched. This CDR3 region has 16 residues.

The J gene is TRBJ2-5, the V gene TRBV7-8; 7 bases are shared with TRBD1. The germline V gene has CDR1 SGHVS and CDR2 FQNEAQ. The ends lost 7 bases at V and 2 bases at J; junction bases unmatched: 7. CDR3 length: 14 residues. CDR3 nucleotide sequence: TGTGCCAGCAAATTCGGGACAGTTCAAGAGACCCAGTACTTC. Its protein product is CASKFGTVQETQYF.

The J gene is TRBJ2-7, the V gene TRBV2, with D tentatively TRBD2 (6 bases). V gave up 5 bases and J gave up 1 base, with 15 bases separating them. The CDR3 is made up of 15 amino acids. CDR1 is SNHLY, CDR2 FYNNEI, per germline. Here the CDR3 DNA reads TGTGCCAGCAGTCGACGACTAGTCGCGTCCTACGAGCAGTACTTC. Its protein is CASSRRLVASYEQYF.

The chain links TRBV11-2 to TRBJ2-1; TRBD2 matches 11 bases. The CDR3 runs 16 residues. CDR1 is SGHAT, CDR2 FQNNGV, per germline. V lost 7 bases and J lost 4; bases outside the gene matches: 9. As DNA, the CDR3 is TGTGCCAGCACCCTGCTAGCGGGAGGTCTGTACAATGAGCAGTTCTTC. Residues: CASTLLAGGLYNEQFF.

V and J are TRBV11-2 and TRBJ1-2, with 7 bases matching TRBD1. This CDR3 region has 15 residues. Unmatched junction bases numbered 8, after V lost 4 bases and J lost 3 bases. Germline V gene sequence: CDR1 SGHAT, CDR2 FQNNGV. The CDR3: CASSSNRGTDYGYTF. The CDR3 DNA sequence: TGTGCCAGCAGCTCAAACAGGGGAACCGACTATGGCTACACCTTC.